Listed below are T cell receptor beta chains from one sample, sequenced in a study of blood T cell repertoires in COVID-19. The method was immunoSEQ multiplex PCR; TCRdb's version includes in-frame clones alone and lacks a portion of them. The repertoire consists of 250,000 or so clones, with around 86% occurring once and the leading ten covering roughly an eighth. The sequenced sample was peripheral blood. The receptor source for this set is an elderly man with acute or convalescent COVID-19. Both conserved end residues are trimmed from each CDR3. Each record gives: D gene, V gene, J gene, CDR3 protein. D genes are given only for firm matches.

-	TRBV2	TRBJ2-7	AIRQDGYEQY
TRBD1	TRBV29-1	TRBJ2-1	SVEGTGGREQF
-	TRBV7-2	TRBJ1-2	ASSLQVDYGYT
-	TRBV28	TRBJ2-3	ASLGNTQY
-	TRBV15	TRBJ1-6	ATSPAPRDSPLH
-	TRBV3-1/TRBV3-2	TRBJ2-1	ASSTQRASSYNEQF
TRBD1	TRBV7-2	TRBJ1-2	ASSGDRAISSTYGYT
-	TRBV5-6	TRBJ1-2	ASSWRATRANYGYT
-	TRBV11-2	TRBJ2-7	ASSLGSGEFGQY
TRBD1	TRBV28	TRBJ1-1	ASRTQGGLNTEAF
-	TRBV18	TRBJ1-1	ASSPWQALMNTEAF
TRBD2	TRBV11-2	TRBJ2-1	ASGTSGGVQF
-	TRBV3-1/TRBV3-2	TRBJ1-4	ASSPTPSATNEKLF
TRBD2	TRBV5-1	TRBJ2-3	ASSQRTSGSLETQY
-	TRBV18	TRBJ1-1	ASSPTQGNQAEAF
TRBD1	TRBV3-1/TRBV3-2	TRBJ2-7	ASSQGTAYEQY
TRBD1	TRBV2	TRBJ1-2	ASSEWGDSINYGYT
TRBD1	TRBV5-4	TRBJ1-2	ASSFWDRTFGYT
TRBD1	TRBV7-7	TRBJ2-5	ASSRGAAGTGQETQY
-	TRBV24-1	TRBJ2-7	ATSAKGAYEQY
-	TRBV12-5	TRBJ1-2	ASRLDRGGSYT
TRBD2	TRBV27	TRBJ2-1	ASSLTLWGGSEQF
TRBD1	TRBV19	TRBJ1-2	ASSLRQGDYGYT
-	TRBV7-2	TRBJ1-1	ASSLASESTEAF
TRBD1	TRBV27	TRBJ1-2	ASGDRDRDYGYT
-	TRBV19	TRBJ1-2	ASFPGQNYGYT
-	TRBV4-2	TRBJ2-7	ASSPFGSVLGSYEQY
-	TRBV7-9	TRBJ2-7	ASSLTEYEQY
-	TRBV18	TRBJ1-2	ASSPSADNYGYT
TRBD1	TRBV10-3	TRBJ1-4	AISPAMQGASEKLF
-	TRBV28	TRBJ2-3	ASSFRGDTQY
-	TRBV3-1/TRBV3-2	TRBJ2-1	ASSQDPAGNFYNEQF
TRBD1	TRBV18	TRBJ1-2	ASSPGTDANYGYT
-	TRBV7-9	TRBJ1-5	ASSLDRAQPQH
-	TRBV7-9	TRBJ1-1	ASSPGWTGEGNTEAF
-	TRBV5-1	TRBJ2-3	ASSLGLGASTDTQY
TRBD1	TRBV7-9	TRBJ2-5	ASNRQGQETQY
-	TRBV6-5	TRBJ1-2	ASSYGRAGHGYT
TRBD2	TRBV7-6	TRBJ2-7	ASSSPPGGEQY
-	TRBV6-5	TRBJ2-5	ASRAGGGTQY
TRBD1	TRBV11-3	TRBJ2-5	ASSLEGDRQETQY
TRBD2	TRBV3-1/TRBV3-2	TRBJ2-7	ASSQDKTSGRSEQY
TRBD2	TRBV4-3	TRBJ2-3	ASSQDRLAGGTDTQY